This passage covers 9 T cell receptor beta chains from one sample sequenced in a study of Ad26.COV2.S vaccination and SARS-CoV-2 variants. Assay used: immunoSEQ multiplex PCR; TCRdb lists only in-frame clones, some missing. This table has about 320,000 clones, 85% to 90% appearing once. Treatment: roughly 18 received Ad26.COV2.S at low or high dose, single or two shots; about 5 received placebo; per-sample allocation not given. Sampling took place 63 days after the first vaccine or placebo injection. This sample comprised peripheral blood, obtained in a trial of Ad26.COV2.S vaccine versus placebo. These receptors were taken from a person between 18 and 65 years old who received the Ad26.COV2.S COVID-19 vaccine or a placebo.

The rearrangement joins TRBV4-1 to TRBJ1-2, with D possibly TRBD1 on 5 matching bases. Germline V gene sequence: CDR1 MGHRA, CDR2 YSYEKL. Deletions cut 0 bases from V and 2 bases from J, with 16 bases between. The CDR3 has 17 residues. The CDR3 sequence is CASSQDWQGFGNYGYTF. CDR3 nucleotide sequence: TGCGCCAGCAGCCAAGATTGGCAGGGTTTCGGCAACTATGGCTACACCTTC.

The J gene is TRBJ1-5, the V gene TRBV7-2; D unresolved. The length of the CDR3 is 17 residues. With 2 bases removed from V and 0 bases from J, the gap between germline ends came to 14 bases. Germline CDR1 is SGHTA and CDR2 is FQGNSA. The CDR3 sequence is CASSLRFGQYSNQPQHF. The CDR3 DNA is TGTGCCAGCAGCTTACGGTTCGGGCAGTATAGCAATCAGCCCCAGCATTTT.

The chain employs TRBV11-2 and TRBJ2-1; 9 positions agree with TRBD2. J lost 2 bases, V lost 5 bases, and 7 bases had no gene match. This CDR3 contains 16 residues. Germline V gene sequence: CDR1 SGHAT, CDR2 FQNNGV. Here the CDR3 reads CASSPARGGAYNEQFF. In DNA, the CDR3 is TGTGCCAGCAGCCCGGCCCGCGGGGGGGCCTACAATGAGCAGTTCTTC.

The chain joins TRBV5-6 to TRBJ1-3; D gene unclear. The CDR3 length is 12 residues. Germline V gene lookup returns CDR1 SGHDT and CDR2 YYEEEE. V was pared by 0 bases and J by 10 bases, with 8 bases between. The CDR3 DNA is TGTGCCAGCAGCTTGGATCTTGGTACCATATATTTT. The encoded protein is CASSLDLGTIYF.

J is TRBJ2-7 and V is TRBV5-1; D may be TRBD2 (6 bases). The V end lost 5 bases, the J end lost 2 bases, and 17 bases lay between the germline ends. Germline CDR1 is SGHRS and CDR2 is YFSETQ. The CDR3 consists of 15 residues. CDR3 region: CASSVQVGGPYEQYV. The CDR3 DNA reads TGCGCCAGCAGTGTACAGGTCGGGGGACCCTACGAGCAGTACGTC.

The chain is built from TRBV12-3 or TRBV12-4 and TRBJ1-1, with D maybe TRBD1 (6 bases). The CDR3 has 13 amino acids. Trimming cost V 7 bases and J 1 base, with 10 bases left between them. CDR3 loop: CASTGTPNTEAFF. CDR3 bases: TGTGCCAGCACCGGGACACCGAACACTGAAGCTTTCTTT.

This rearrangement joins TRBV12-3 or TRBV12-4 to TRBJ2-1, with D tentatively TRBD2 (5 bases). V was trimmed by 10 bases and J by 7 bases, leaving 11 bases between them. This CDR3 has 11 amino acids. The CDR3 loop reads CATRTFNEQFF. The CDR3 region has the DNA TGTGCCACCCGGACTTTTAATGAGCAGTTCTTC.

This sequence joins TRBV7-9 and TRBJ2-7; 14 nucleotides align to TRBD2. Germline assignment: CDR1 SEHNR and CDR2 FQNEAQ (reference sequence). Trimming cost V 5 bases and J 5 bases; bases outside gene matches: 11. The CDR3 spans 17 residues. This chain's CDR3 is CASSQGLAGGYGNEQYF. The CDR3 region has the DNA TGTGCCAGCAGCCAAGGACTAGCGGGGGGTTATGGTAACGAGCAGTACTTC.

The CDR3 sequence is CASSQDNAGGNTIYF. The CDR3 region has the DNA TGCGCCAGCAGCCAAGATAACGCGGGGGGAAACACCATATATTTT. The chain couples TRBV4-3 to TRBJ1-3; D is uncertain. Germline V gene data show CDR1 as LGHNA and CDR2 as YSLEER. V dropped 0 bases and J dropped 4 bases, with 10 bases sitting between them. The CDR3 runs 15 residues.